The 14 T cell receptor beta chains in this list originate from one sample, sequenced in a study of T cells in Graves' hyperthyroidism and ophthalmopathy. RNA transcripts gave rise to amplified TCR beta CDR3 regions. First-round RT-PCR of the TCR CDR3 relied on the HTBI primer set. TCRdb redid the calling of the multiplex PCR reads with MiXCR, one entry per CDR3 protein. The sample consists of about 96,000 distinct CDR3 sequences, around 50% of them appearing once. Sequences were obtained from blood. These receptor sequences come from a woman aged 40 to 50 with Graves' hyperthyroidism.

This clonotype has a count of ten or more. V gene TRBV2 combines with J gene TRBJ1-1, with D maybe TRBD1 (6 bases). This CDR3 spans 12 amino acids. Germline loops: CDR1 SNHLY, CDR2 FYNNEI. V was shortened by 8 bases and J by 6 bases, with 13 bases between the two germline ends. This CDR3 reads CASPAQGAEAFF. For the CDR3, the DNA is TGTGCCAGCCCGGCACAGGGAGCTGAAGCTTTCTTT.

The V gene is TRBV5-1, the J gene TRBJ2-1; D is perhaps TRBD2 (5 bases). The germline gives CDR1 SGHRS, CDR2 YFSETQ. CDR3 size: 12 residues. Deletions cut 2 bases from V and 10 bases from J, with 10 bases between. The CDR3 DNA reads TGCGCCAGCAGCTTCGGGGAGATGGAGCAGTTCTTC. It yields the protein CASSFGEMEQFF.

This clonotype was seen repeatedly, ten times or more. This sequence joins TRBV24-1 and TRBJ2-7; 12 nucleotides agree with TRBD1. Germline lookup yields CDR1 KGHDR and CDR2 SFDVKD. The CDR3 runs 16 residues. V lost 2 bases and J lost 7; bases outside the gene matches: 8. Here the CDR3 DNA reads TGTGCCACCAGTGATTCTCCGGGACAGGGGGCAAGGGAGCAGTACTTC. Translating gives CATSDSPGQGAREQYF.

This clonotype came up a few times. The chain is built from TRBV10-3 and TRBJ1-1; D unclear. CDR1 ENHRY and CDR2 SYGVKD come from the germline V gene. The CDR3 covers 13 residues. V was pared by 6 bases and J by 1 base, with 9 bases between. The DNA of the CDR3 is TGTGCCATCAGGGTGGAGGCGAACACTGAAGCTTTCTTT. As protein: CAIRVEANTEAFF.

The V and J genes are TRBV2 and TRBJ1-1; no definite D call. V shed 6 bases and J shed 10 bases, with 21 bases lying between them. From germline, CDR1 is SNHLY and CDR2 FYNNEI. The CDR3 spans 14 residues. As DNA, the CDR3 is TGTGCCAGCAGCCAAGATCGGTTCGGGGTTGGAGCTTTCTTT. Residues: CASSQDRFGVGAFF. Based on the CDR3 plus reference TRBV2 and TRBJ1-1, the full variable domain is EPEVTQTPSHQVTQMGQEVILRCVPISNHLYFYWYRQILGQKVEFLVSFYNNEISEKSEIFDDQFSVERPDGSNFTLKIRSTKLEDSAMYFCASSQDRFGVGAFFGQGTRLTVV.

The count of this clonotype is one. The chain combines TRBV5-3 with TRBJ2-5; 11 bases map to TRBD2. TRBV5-3 falls under the ORF class, with uncertain function. Trimming took 8 bases from V and 2 from J; bases not matched to a gene: 5. This CDR3 region has 14 residues. The CDR3 bases are TGTGCCAGCTCGGTAGCGGGAGGGCAAGAGACCCAGTACTTC. The encoded protein is CASSVAGGQETQYF.

With regard to this clonotype: The junction and the germline gene differ at one end; a read error may be behind it. The chain uses TRBV29-1 and TRBJ2-2, with TRBD1 matching over 7 bases. This CDR3 spans 14 amino acids. The V gene's germline CDR1 is SQVTM and CDR2 ANQGSEA. The CDR3: CSATGAMNIGELFF. The CDR3 DNA sequence: TGCAGCGCCACAGGGGCTATGAACATCGGGGAGCTGTTTTTT.

This chain links TRBV13 with TRBJ1-4, with D possibly being TRBD1 (5 bases). CDR3 length: 14 amino acids. V was clipped by 3 bases and J by 8 bases, with 13 bases between them. Germline CDR1 and CDR2: PRHDT and FYEKMQ (reference sequence). CDR3 region: CASSFPGRGEKLFF. The CDR3 nucleotides read TGTGCCAGCAGCTTTCCAGGGAGAGGAGAAAAACTGTTTTTT.

The V and J genes are TRBV12-5 and TRBJ1-3; D is unclear. From germline, CDR1 is LGHNT and CDR2 FRNRAP. The CDR3 loop spans 14 amino acids. V was shortened by 5 bases and J by 0 bases, with 8 bases between the two germline ends. CDR3 sequence (DNA): TGTGCTAGTGGTCCGGTGTACTCTGGAAACACCATATATTTT. Amino acid sequence: CASGPVYSGNTIYF. Filled out from reference TRBV12-5 and TRBJ1-3, the complete variable domain reads DARVTQTPRHKVTEMGQEVTMRCQPILGHNTVFWYRQTMMQGLELLAYFRNRAPLDDSGMPKDRFSAEMPDATLATLKIQPSEPRDSAVYFCASGPVYSGNTIYFGEGSWLTVV.

This clonotype has ten or more counts. The chain joins TRBV19 to TRBJ1-5, with 7 bases fitting TRBD1. Germline CDR1 and CDR2: LNHDA and SQIVND (reference sequence). V trimming: 2 bases; J trimming: 7 bases; junction bases outside the gene matches: 11. The CDR3 has 16 residues. The CDR3 bases are TGTGCCAGTAGTATACGGGGGACAGCAATACCACAGCCCCAGCATTTT. This encodes CASSIRGTAIPQPQHF. Drawing the rest from reference TRBV19 and TRBJ1-5, the complete variable domain is DGGITQSPKYLFRKEGQNVTLSCEQNLNHDAMYWYRQDPGQGLRLIYYSQIVNDFQKGDIAEGYSVSREKKESFPLTVTSAQKNPTAFYLCASSIRGTAIPQPQHFGDGTRLSIL.

This clonotype appeared a single time. V is TRBV11-2 and J is TRBJ2-2; 13 positions agree with TRBD2. The CDR3 totals 17 residues. After removal of 1 base from V and 3 bases from J, the junction contained 2 bases not matched to a gene. Germline assignment: CDR1 SGHAT and CDR2 FQNNGV. CDR3 sequence reads: CASSLGLAGGHTGELFF. For the CDR3, the DNA is TGTGCCAGCAGCTTAGGACTAGCGGGGGGACACACCGGGGAGCTGTTTTTT.

This clonotype has just a few counts. A much larger clonotype is one base distant, so this may be a read error. The chain employs TRBV10-3 and TRBJ1-2; D is perhaps TRBD1 (5 bases). CDR1 is ENHRY, CDR2 SYGVKD, per germline. CDR3 length: 14 residues. V was shortened by 11 bases and J by 5 bases, with 21 bases between the two germline ends. The CDR3 here is CAGSLSPAGYGYTF. The CDR3 DNA follows: TGTGCCGGCAGTTTGAGCCCCGCAGGGTATGGCTACACCTTC.

Ten or more counts support this clonotype. The CDR3 spells CASSLGTGPETGRYGYTF. For the CDR3, the DNA is TGTGCCAGCAGCTTAGGGACGGGACCGGAAACAGGGAGATATGGCTACACCTTC. This rearrangement joins TRBV7-8 to TRBJ1-2; tentative D call: TRBD1 (6 bases). Germline loops: CDR1 SGHVS, CDR2 FQNEAQ. The CDR3 contains 18 residues. V lost 1 base and J lost 5, with 23 bases in between. Using reference TRBV7-8 and TRBJ1-2 for the parts outside the CDR3, the full variable domain is GAGVSQSPRYKVAKRGQDVALRCDPISGHVSLFWYQQALGQGPEFLTYFQNEAQLDKSGLPSDRFFAERPEGSVSTLKIQRTQQEDSAVYLCASSLGTGPETGRYGYTFGSGTRLTVV.

The V call is TRBV5-1, the J call TRBJ1-5, with 8 bases matching TRBD1. This CDR3 has 16 amino acids. The V and J ends lost 2 bases and 3 bases, in that order; junction bases with no gene match: 7. CDR1 SGHRS and CDR2 YFSETQ come from the germline V gene. The CDR3, as DNA: TGCGCCAGCAGCTTCGAACAGGGGGTGTACAATCAGCCCCAGCATTTT. It translates to CASSFEQGVYNQPQHF.